This is a list of T cell receptor beta chains from one sample in a study of T cell repertoires in cytomegalovirus infection. No antigen has been assigned to these receptors. TCRdb re-analysed the reads in MiXCR, keeping a single row per CDR3 protein. The sample carries approximately 300,000 distinct CDR3 sequences, around a quarter recorded once. The source material was cultured PBMCs, sampled from culture after CMV antigen stimulation. The source of these receptors is a human donor in good health (CMV status not recorded). Some clones in this sample may be carry-over from other donors' samples. CDR3s include the opening cysteine and the closing phenylalanine or tryptophan. D genes are given only for firm matches. For some rows the clone size is stated as once, few or many, or as a class when expanded; others skip it.

D gene	V gene	clone size	J gene	CDR3 protein	CDR3 DNA
.	TRBV18	.	TRBJ1-2	CASSPRRGADYGYTF	TGTGCCAGCTCACCTCGAAGGGGAGCGGACTATGGCTACACCTTC
TRBD2	TRBV7-2	many	TRBJ2-3	CASSLPGLAGGRAPTDTQYF	TGTGCCAGCAGCTTACCGGGACTAGCGGGAGGGAGAGCACCCACAGATACGCAGTATTTT
.	TRBV20-1	.	TRBJ1-4	CSARHGVESEKLFF	TGCAGTGCTAGGCATGGGGTTGAGAGTGAAAAACTGTTTTTT
TRBD1	TRBV10-3	few	TRBJ1-2	CAINFGTGAYGYTF	TGTGCCATCAACTTCGGGACAGGGGCCTATGGCTACACCTTC
.	TRBV23-1	.	TRBJ2-5	CASSQPVVLGGHQETQYF	TGCGCCAGCAGTCAACCTGTGGTTTTAGGCGGACACCAAGAGACCCAGTACTTC
TRBD2	TRBV19	.	TRBJ2-5	CASRDPSGTASRETQYF	TGTGCCAGTAGGGACCCGAGCGGGACGGCCTCGAGGGAGACCCAGTACTTC
TRBD1	TRBV5-1	.	TRBJ2-1	CASSPDRGSYLGDEQFF	TGCGCCAGCAGCCCAGACAGGGGTTCCTACCTTGGGGATGAGCAGTTCTTC
.	TRBV7-9	few	TRBJ2-1	CASSLGGEDEQFF	TGTGCCAGCAGCTTAGGGGGCGAAGATGAGCAGTTCTTC
.	TRBV6-8	few	TRBJ2-7	CASSYSTASSYEQYF	TGTGCCAGCAGTTACTCGACTGCCTCCTCCTACGAGCAGTACTTC
TRBD1	TRBV7-2	many	TRBJ1-1	CASSIGQVTEAFF	TGTGCCAGCAGCATCGGACAGGTCACTGAAGCTTTCTTT
.	TRBV7-8	few	TRBJ1-6	CASSLRAPGGSPLHF	TGTGCCAGCAGCTTAAGGGCCCCAGGAGGTTCACCCCTCCACTTT
TRBD1	TRBV19	.	TRBJ1-5	CASSRYFQGASNQPQHF	TGTGCCAGTAGTAGATATTTTCAGGGGGCTAGCAATCAGCCCCAGCATTTT
.	TRBV28	many	TRBJ2-5	CASSPISGRQETQYF	TGTGCCAGCAGTCCAATTAGCGGTAGACAAGAGACCCAGTACTTC
.	TRBV7-9	.	TRBJ2-3	CASSLAGVSTDTQYF	TGTGCCAGCAGCTTAGCGGGGGTTAGCACAGATACGCAGTATTTT
.	TRBV7-2	many	TRBJ1-1	CASSLGLRVSAFF	TGTGCCAGCAGCTTAGGATTGCGGGTCTCAGCTTTCTTT
TRBD2	TRBV7-2	.	TRBJ2-1	CASSPETSGSYERFF	TGTGCCAGCAGCCCGGAGACTAGCGGGAGCTATGAGCGGTTCTTC
.	TRBV7-2	many	TRBJ1-6	CASSLNIARDNSPLHF	TGTGCCAGCAGCTTAAACATTGCCAGGGATAATTCACCCCTCCACTTT
.	TRBV6-1	.	TRBJ2-2	CASSDPMVGELFF	TGTGCCAGCAGCGACCCTATGGTCGGGGAGCTGTTTTTT
.	TRBV7-8	many	TRBJ2-5	CASSRVGETQYF	TGTGCCAGCAGCCGCGTGGGGGAGACCCAGTACTTC
.	TRBV20-1	few	TRBJ2-1	CSARVAGTNYNEQFF	TGCAGTGCGAGAGTTGCCGGGACCAACTACAATGAGCAGTTCTTC
.	TRBV7-8	many	TRBJ2-7	CASSSGAVSGEQYF	TGTGCCAGCAGCTCCGGGGCCGTATCCGGCGAGCAGTACTTC
.	TRBV7-6	few	TRBJ2-7	CASSYDSYEQYF	TGTGCCAGCAGCTACGACAGCTACGAGCAGTACTTC
TRBD1	TRBV2	.	TRBJ1-4	CASRLTGQGVEKLFF	TGTGCCAGCAGGTTGACGGGACAGGGTGTAGAAAAACTGTTTTTT
TRBD2	TRBV24-1	.	TRBJ2-2	CATSDLQMSLAGGPAGELFF	TGTGCCACCAGTGATTTGCAAATGAGTCTAGCGGGAGGGCCGGCCGGGGAGCTGTTTTTT
.	TRBV9	.	TRBJ2-1	CASGSMGQGNEQFF	TGTGCCAGTGGGTCGATGGGGCAGGGGAATGAGCAGTTCTTC
.	TRBV27	once	TRBJ2-2	CASSRRGNTGELFF	TGTGCCAGTTCCAGGCGGGGGAACACCGGGGAGCTGTTTTTT
.	TRBV7-9	many	TRBJ2-1	CASSLGRGSYNEQFF	TGTGCCAGCAGCTTGGGCAGGGGCTCCTACAATGAGCAGTTCTTC
.	TRBV7-9	.	TRBJ1-1	CASSPETRMPEAFF	TGTGCCAGCAGCCCAGAGACACGGATGCCTGAAGCTTTCTTT
TRBD1	TRBV27	.	TRBJ1-2	CASSRSPQGAIGPNYGYTF	TGTGCCAGCAGCCGCAGCCCACAGGGGGCGATAGGCCCTAACTATGGCTACACCTTC
.	TRBV10-3	.	TRBJ1-5	CATRRGNQPQHF	TGTGCCACAAGGAGGGGAAATCAGCCCCAGCATTTT
.	TRBV7-2	few	TRBJ2-3	CASSLGVGPQATQYF	TGTGCCAGCAGCTTAGGGGTGGGACCCCAAGCAACGCAGTATTTT
.	TRBV7-2	many	TRBJ1-4	CASSSASGPEKLFF	TGTGCCAGCAGCTCGGCATCAGGGCCAGAAAAACTGTTTTTT